The 16 T cell receptor beta chains below were found in one sample sequenced in a study of blood T cells in healthy people across ages. Sample-barcoded 5' priming and a J-beta primer mix drove a second PCR of roughly 6 to 12 cycles. TCRdb re-analysed the 5' RACE reads in MiXCR, keeping a single row per CDR3 protein. In the table there are hundreds of thousands of distinct CDR3 sequences, under 45% of which are singletons. The material sequenced was blood. The receptors were gathered from a man aged 55 to 69 in good health.

The chain couples TRBV7-2 to TRBJ1-5; the D gene is possibly TRBD1 (5 bases). CDR1 and CDR2 (germline): SGHTA, FQGNSA. Trimming removed 3 bases at V and 7 bases at J, with 16 bases between. The CDR3 runs to 15 residues. The CDR3 coding sequence is TGTGCCAGCAGCTTGGCGGCAGGGCGGGAGCAGCCCCAGCATTTT. Residues: CASSLAAGREQPQHF.

The chain uses TRBV6-1 and TRBJ1-6, with D unresolved. Germline V gene lookup returns CDR1 MNHNS and CDR2 SASEGT. This CDR3 contains 16 residues. The ends were cut back, 2 bases at V and 6 bases at J, with 14 bases in the middle. CDR3 protein: CASSERVNSFNSPLHF. DNA of the CDR3: TGTGCCAGCAGTGAAAGGGTGAACAGCTTTAATTCACCCCTCCACTTT.

The J gene is TRBJ2-5, the V gene TRBV25-1; no firm D call. Trimming stripped 2 bases from V and 3 bases from J, with 16 bases between. The CDR3 contains 16 residues. Per germline, CDR1 MGHDK and CDR2 SYGVNS. CDR3 nucleotides: TGTGCCAGCAGTGAAGTTAGTGGCAGAGCCAAAGAGACCCAGTACTTC. Encoded protein: CASSEVSGRAKETQYF.

The chain is built from TRBV6-2 or TRBV6-3 and TRBJ2-1; D might be TRBD1 or TRBD2, each matching 5 bases. CDR1 and CDR2 (germline): MNHEY, SVGEGT. The CDR3 sequence is 15 residues long. V gave up 7 bases and J gave up 6 bases, with 19 bases separating them. Here the CDR3 reads CASNGAGRLSNEQFF. CDR3 coding DNA: TGTGCCAGCAATGGGGCGGGCCGGCTCTCCAATGAGCAGTTCTTC.

This clonotype was counted ten times or more. This sequence joins TRBV12-3 or TRBV12-4 and TRBJ2-1, with D unresolved. Trimming took off 3 bases at V and 10 bases at J, with 10 bases between the two ends. The CDR3 has 12 residues. CDR3 sequence (DNA): TGTGCCAGCAGTTTTACACTCTCGGAGCAGTTCTTC. Translated, it gives CASSFTLSEQFF.

V is TRBV21-1 and J is TRBJ1-2; TRBD1, the D gene given by the table, was not confirmed from the DNA. TRBV21-1 is assigned pseudogene status. CDR3 size: 13 residues. The CDR3 loop reads CATKTGPNYGYTF. CDR3 nucleotides: TGTGCCACCAAGACAGGTCCTAACTATGGCTACACCTTC.

This clonotype has ten or more counts. This rearrangement joins TRBV12-3 or TRBV12-4 to TRBJ2-5, with 8 nucleotides matching TRBD1. This CDR3 is 15 amino acids long. J gave up 5 bases and V 6 bases, and 11 bases lay outside the gene matches. The CDR3 spells CASSTRWTGTETQYF. CDR3 in DNA: TGTGCCAGCAGCACCCGATGGACAGGGACGGAGACCCAGTACTTC.

This clonotype was detected a few times. The rearrangement joins TRBV27 to TRBJ1-5, with D perhaps TRBD1 (6 bases). V was trimmed by 8 bases and J by 11 bases, leaving 13 bases between them. The germline V gene has CDR1 MNHEY and CDR2 SMNVEV (reference sequence). There are 11 residues in the CDR3. The CDR3: CASGTGPSQHF. Written as DNA, the CDR3 is TGTGCCAGCGGCACAGGGCCTTCCCAGCATTTT.

The chain links TRBV11-3 to TRBJ2-5; D assignment may be TRBD1 or TRBD2 (5 bases each). The CDR3 extends over 15 amino acids. Trimming shortened V by 0 bases and J by 5 bases, and 13 bases separated the two germline ends. Germline CDR1 reads SGHNT; CDR2 reads YENEEA. CDR3 protein: CASSLDLGVWETQYF. In DNA, the CDR3 is TGTGCCAGCAGCTTAGATCTGGGGGTTTGGGAGACCCAGTACTTC.

The CDR3 sequence: CASRDNTEAFF. The CDR3 nucleotides are TGTGCCAGCAGGGACAACACTGAAGCTTTCTTT. The V and J genes are TRBV28 and TRBJ1-1; no firm D call. The CDR3 has 11 amino acids. Trimming removed 6 bases from V and 2 bases from J, with 4 bases in between. Germline CDR1 MDHEN, CDR2 SYDVKM.

This clonotype showed up just a few times. CDR3 DNA: TGCAGTGCTCCCATAACCCCTGGACTAGAAGGGGCCCAGTACTTC. This sequence encodes CSAPITPGLEGAQYF. The rearrangement links TRBV20-1 to TRBJ2-5; 7 nucleotides align to TRBD2. With 5 bases clipped from V and 9 bases from J, the junction kept 18 bases outside the gene matches. This CDR3 is 15 amino acids long. Germline V gene lookup returns CDR1 DFQATT and CDR2 SNEGSKA (reference sequence).

This clonotype turned up a few times. The rearrangement joins TRBV7-8 to TRBJ1-2; D gene uncertain. This CDR3 is 13 amino acids long. Germline V CDR1 and CDR2: SGHVS, FQNEAQ. Trimming shortened V by 3 bases and J by 2 bases, and 7 bases separated the two germline ends. The CDR3 sequence: CASSFFGNYGYTF. CDR3 sequence (DNA): TGTGCCAGCAGCTTCTTCGGGAACTATGGCTACACCTTC.

This clonotype was observed a handful of times. J is TRBJ2-1 and V is TRBV28; D is ambiguous. The CDR3 totals 15 residues. Germline CDR1 and CDR2: MDHEN and SYDVKM. V was shortened by 6 bases and J by 0 bases, with 12 bases between the two germline ends. The CDR3 nucleotides are TGTGCCAGCAGGGTACCCCAGAGCTCCTACAATGAGCAGTTCTTC. Protein: CASRVPQSSYNEQFF.

The chain employs TRBV7-8 and TRBJ1-1; D remains unclear. The CDR3 loop spans 14 amino acids. Looked up from germline, CDR1 is SGHVS and CDR2 is FQNEAQ. V lost 5 bases to trimming and J lost 3 bases, with 13 bases between them. The DNA of the CDR3 is TGTGCCAGCAGCCCCCTGGGGAGGTACACTGAAGCTTTCTTT. Its translation is CASSPLGRYTEAFF.

This clonotype has ten or more counts. This may come from a read error, since a much larger clone is one base off. CDR3 sequence: CASSQGRGQGYEQYF. In DNA form, the CDR3 reads TGTGCCAGCAGCCAAGGTCGTGGGCAGGGCTACGAGCAGTACTTC. The V call is TRBV3-1, the J call TRBJ2-7, with TRBD1 as a possible D gene (5 bases). Between the trimmed V and J ends, which lost 1 base and 3 bases, there was a span of 13 bases. The V gene's germline CDR1 is LGHDT and CDR2 YNNKEL (reference sequence). The CDR3 contains 15 residues.

The chain links TRBV25-1 to TRBJ2-7, with 8 bases aligning to TRBD1. Germline lookup yields CDR1 MGHDK and CDR2 SYGVNS. With 8 bases clipped from V and 2 bases from J, the junction kept 5 bases outside the gene matches. This CDR3 comprises 13 residues. Here the CDR3 DNA reads TGTGCCAGCCAAATACAGGGGGCCTACGAGCAGTACTTC. Its protein product is CASQIQGAYEQYF.